The T cell receptor (beta chain) under discussion was sequenced for a study of blood T cell repertoires in COVID-19. This table comes from immunoSEQ multiplex PCR, and its TCRdb copy is limited to in-frame clones, with some not included. The sample has 150,000 or so clones, approximately 91% seen once. Trimming left V 6 bases short and J 0 bases short, with 6 bases between. The CDR3 contains 13 residues. Germline CDR1 is MDHEN and CDR2 is SYDVKM. This receptor was taken from a young man with acute or convalescent COVID-19. Sequenced material: peripheral blood. The rearrangement uses TRBV28 and TRBJ1-3, with a tentative D call TRBD1 (6 bases). The CDR3 coding sequence is TGTGCCAGCAGGGACAGCTCTGGAAACACCATATATTTT. It encodes CASRDSSGNTIYF.